These T cell receptor beta chains were read from a single sample in a study of shared clonotypes between healthy human individuals. Generated by immunoSEQ multiplex PCR, the TCRdb table keeps only in-frame clones and is missing some. The table lists some 2,000,000 clones, 85% to 95% of them singletons. The sample taken for sequencing was naive CD4+ T cells sorted from blood. These receptors were collected from a man between 18 and 29 years old in good health. The CDR3 runs from the conserved cysteine through the conserved F or W. D genes are given only for firm matches. Rows give clone size only sometimes, using once, few, many, or a class for an expanded clone.

. | TRBJ2-7 | TRBV30 | TRBD2 | CAWSELGGSSYEQYF | TGTGCCTGGAGTGAGCTGGGGGGGAGCTCCTACGAGCAGTACTTC
. | TRBJ1-5 | TRBV12-5 | . | CASAGGSNQPQHF | TGTGCTAGTGCCGGGGGTAGCAATCAGCCCCAGCATTTT
. | TRBJ1-6 | TRBV19 | . | CASSIGVSYNSPLHF | TGTGCCAGTAGTATAGGGGTATCCTATAATTCACCCCTCCACTTT
. | TRBJ1-5 | TRBV2 | . | CASKGQTNQPQHF | TGTGCCAGCAAAGGGCAGACCAATCAGCCCCAGCATTTT
. | TRBJ1-4 | TRBV5-5 | TRBD1 | CASSPTGANEKLFF | TGTGCCAGCAGCCCCACAGGGGCAAATGAAAAACTGTTTTTT
. | TRBJ1-4 | TRBV4-3 | TRBD1 | CASSQGDRDYEKLFF | TGCGCCAGCAGCCAAGGGGACAGGGATTATGAAAAACTGTTTTTT
. | TRBJ1-3 | TRBV29-1 | . | CSVELPDGNTIYF | TGCAGCGTTGAACTCCCCGATGGAAACACCATATATTTT
. | TRBJ2-2 | TRBV7-2 | . | CASSHRPRAGELFF | TGTGCCAGCAGCCATCGCCCCAGGGCCGGGGAGCTGTTTTTT
. | TRBJ1-2 | TRBV18 | . | CASSPPVGGGNYGYTF | TGTGCCAGCTCACCCCCCGTTGGGGGTGGGAACTATGGCTACACCTTC
. | TRBJ1-1 | TRBV5-1 | TRBD1 | CASSQTGDNTEAFF | TGCGCCAGCAGCCAGACAGGGGATAACACTGAAGCTTTCTTT
. | TRBJ2-1 | TRBV18 | TRBD2 | CASSPPNGRPPNEQFF | TGTGCCAGCTCACCACCCAACGGGAGGCCCCCCAATGAGCAGTTCTTC
. | TRBJ2-1 | TRBV2 | . | CASELWDEQFF | TGTGCCAGCGAATTGTGGGATGAGCAGTTCTTC
once | TRBJ1-1 | TRBV7-2 | TRBD1 | CASSLTGPGPTEAFF | TGTGCCAGCAGCTTGACAGGGCCCGGCCCCACTGAAGCTTTCTTT
once | TRBJ1-4 | TRBV5-1 | TRBD1 | CASSGAGTGLSKGKLFF | TGCGCCAGCAGCGGAGCCGGGACAGGGCTATCTAAGGGAAAACTGTTTTTT
. | TRBJ1-1 | TRBV9 | . | CASSALNTEAFF | TGTGCCAGCAGCGCTCTGAACACTGAAGCTTTCTTT
. | TRBJ1-5 | TRBV2 | . | CASSVSENQPQHF | TGTGCCAGCAGTGTCTCGGAAAATCAGCCCCAGCATTTT
. | TRBJ2-7 | TRBV28 | TRBD1 | CASSSSGTGRYEQYF | TGTGCCAGCAGTTCCTCCGGGACAGGGCGATACGAGCAGTACTTC
. | TRBJ2-1 | TRBV5-1 | TRBD2 | CASSSGGISYNEQFF | TGCGCCAGCAGCTCCGGGGGGATATCCTACAATGAGCAGTTCTTC
once | TRBJ2-7 | TRBV5-1 | . | CASSSMFQDPDYEQYF | TGCGCCAGCAGCTCAATGTTTCAGGACCCGGACTACGAGCAGTACTTC
. | TRBJ2-4 | TRBV6-5 | . | CASSATWDGDIQYF | TGTGCCAGCAGTGCCACCTGGGATGGAGACATTCAGTACTTC
. | TRBJ1-4 | TRBV6-6 | . | CASRLLDEKLFF | TGTGCCAGCAGGTTACTGGATGAAAAACTGTTTTTT
. | TRBJ2-3 | TRBV29-1 | TRBD2 | CSVAFGGITDTQYF | TGCAGCGTTGCGTTCGGGGGGATCACAGATACGCAGTATTTT
. | TRBJ1-2 | TRBV10-3 | . | CAISEPATGYGYTF | TGTGCCATCAGTGAGCCGGCGACGGGTTATGGCTACACCTTC
. | TRBJ1-3 | TRBV28 | . | CASSLRDKSPGNTIYF | TGTGCCAGCAGTTTAAGGGACAAGTCTCCTGGAAACACCATATATTTT
. | TRBJ2-5 | TRBV7-7 | TRBD2 | CASSLGLAGETQYF | TGTGCTAGCAGCTTAGGACTAGCGGGGGAGACCCAGTACTTC
. | TRBJ1-1 | TRBV11-3 | . | CASSKTRGTEAFF | TGTGCCAGCAGCAAAACGCGGGGCACTGAAGCTTTCTTT
. | TRBJ2-7 | TRBV18 | TRBD2 | CASSPISGSGSLYEQYF | TGTGCCAGCTCACCAATATCGGGTAGCGGGAGTCTTTACGAGCAGTACTTC
once | TRBJ2-5 | TRBV6-4 | . | CASSVADYQETQYF | TGTGCCAGCAGTGTGGCGGATTACCAAGAGACCCAGTACTTC
. | TRBJ1-4 | TRBV11-2 | TRBD1 | CASSSGQGTANEKLFF | TGTGCCAGCAGCTCGGGACAGGGGACGGCTAATGAAAAACTGTTTTTT
. | TRBJ2-7 | TRBV6-5 | . | CASSYAGRGGSYEQYF | TGTGCCAGCAGTTACGCGGGCAGGGGGGGTTCCTACGAGCAGTACTTC
. | TRBJ2-7 | TRBV5-4 | TRBD2 | CASSLILAGSSYEQYF | TGTGCCAGCAGCCTTATCCTAGCGGGGAGCTCCTACGAGCAGTACTTC